A selection of T cell receptor beta chains follows, all from one sample in a study of cytomegalovirus exposure and HLA in healthy donors. Clones were read by immunoSEQ multiplex PCR, and TCRdb kept only the in-frame ones, dropping some. Of under 60,000 clones listed, roughly four fifths were seen once; the top ten hold 2.9%. The sample comprised PBMCs. Receptors were obtained from a man aged 50 to 60 in good health and CMV-seronegative. The CDR3 runs from the conserved cysteine through the conserved F or W. D genes are given only for firm matches. Size tells how often a clone was seen (once, few, many) or the class of an expanded clone, and some rows leave it out.

>NA|TRBJ2-3|TRBD2|15|TRBV28
CASGTSGVSTDTQYF
TGTGCCAGCGGAACTAGCGGGGTGAGCACAGATACGCAGTATTTT
>NA|TRBJ2-3|TRBD2|14|TRBV6-5
CASSRGGGGDTQYF
TGTGCCAGCAGCCGGGGGGGCGGGGGAGATACGCAGTATTTT
>NA|TRBJ2-5|TRBD2|15|TRBV5-4
CASSWTSGGGETQYF
TGTGCCAGCAGCTGGACTAGCGGGGGGGGAGAGACCCAGTACTTC
>NA|TRBJ2-3|TRBD2|17|TRBV7-3
CASSSLGGGGVLDTQYF
TGTGCCAGCAGCTCCCTGGGGGGCGGGGGGGTTCTAGATACGCAGTATTTT
>NA|TRBJ2-2|NA|15|TRBV7-9
CASSLGQYQTGELFF
TGTGCCAGCAGCTTAGGGCAATATCAAACCGGGGAGCTGTTTTTT
>NA|TRBJ1-2|NA|12|TRBV6-1
CATGVGDYGYTF
TGTGCCACCGGGGTCGGGGACTATGGCTACACCTTC
>NA|TRBJ2-1|TRBD2|16|TRBV7-2
CASSLESSGGRNEQFF
TGTGCCAGCAGCTTAGAATCTAGCGGGGGGCGAAATGAGCAGTTCTTC
>once|TRBJ1-6|TRBD1|14|TRBV5-1
CASSGTGRTLALHF
TGCGCCAGCAGCGGGACAGGGAGGACGCTTGCCCTCCACTTT
>NA|TRBJ2-7|NA|12|TRBV25-1
CASSASGAEQYF
TGTGCCAGCAGTGCCTCAGGCGCCGAGCAGTACTTC
>NA|TRBJ1-1|TRBD1|15|TRBV11-2
CASSSLDRGNTEAFF
TGTGCCAGCAGCAGCTTGGACAGGGGTAACACTGAAGCTTTCTTT
>NA|TRBJ2-3|TRBD2|15|TRBV7-2
CASEAWRGSTDTQYF
TGTGCCAGCGAGGCCTGGCGGGGGAGCACAGATACGCAGTATTTT
>NA|TRBJ1-5|NA|14|TRBV5-1
CASSLGEGNQPQHF
TGCGCCAGCAGCTTGGGGGAGGGCAATCAGCCCCAGCATTTT
>NA|TRBJ1-3|TRBD1|15|TRBV7-8
CASRLTGDSGNTIYF
TGTGCCAGCAGACTCACAGGGGATTCTGGAAACACCATATATTTT
>NA|TRBJ2-2|NA|15|TRBV6-1
CASSEASWLNGELFF
TGTGCCAGCAGTGAAGCTTCCTGGCTCAACGGGGAGCTGTTTTTT
>NA|TRBJ2-7|NA|14|TRBV11-3
CASSLGGTFEEQYF
TGTGCCAGCAGCTTAGGGGGGACTTTTGAGGAGCAGTACTTC
>NA|TRBJ2-4|NA|15|TRBV27
CASSLIGVAKNIQYF
TGTGCCAGCAGTTTGATAGGGGTAGCCAAAAACATTCAGTACTTC
>NA|TRBJ1-4|NA|16|TRBV19
CATNPGRDRSNEKLFF
TGTGCCACTAACCCTGGCCGGGATCGGTCTAATGAAAAACTGTTTTTT
>NA|TRBJ2-7|NA|14|TRBV5-1
CASSLAGLNYEQYF
TGCGCCAGCAGCTTGGCGGGGTTGAACTACGAGCAGTACTTC
>NA|TRBJ1-2|TRBD1|16|TRBV15
CATSSRTGAWDYGYTF
TGTGCCACCAGCAGTCGGACAGGGGCATGGGACTATGGCTACACCTTC